A single T cell receptor (beta chain) is shown here with its context. The antigen remains undetermined. Libraries were prepared by immunoSEQ multiplex PCR; TCRdb keeps only in-frame clonotypes and omits some of them. In the table there are 70,000 to 95,000 clones, about four fifths of which are singletons. This sample was taken from a study of lymphopenia after photon versus proton radiotherapy. General study findings and limits: After the lymphocyte nadir, photon-treated repertoires showed oligoclonal expansion, especially of CD8+ Temra cells. In patients who died, overall survival fell as post-nadir TCR diversity dropped more.

The V gene end was trimmed by 1 base and the J gene end by 4 bases; junction bases not matched to a gene: 11. The germline CDR1 and CDR2 sequences are MNHNS and SASEGT. This CDR3 is 18 amino acids long. The clonotype comes from a man between 60 and 70 years old with pancreatic cancer. The sequencing here drew on peripheral blood, taken from a patient treated with proton-based radiotherapy. V and J are TRBV6-1 and TRBJ2-3; 10 nucleotides match TRBD2. The chain's CDR3 is CASSEVGTSVRGADTQYF. The CDR3 DNA reads as TGTGCCAGCAGTGAAGTGGGGACTAGCGTGAGGGGCGCAGATACGCAGTATTTT.